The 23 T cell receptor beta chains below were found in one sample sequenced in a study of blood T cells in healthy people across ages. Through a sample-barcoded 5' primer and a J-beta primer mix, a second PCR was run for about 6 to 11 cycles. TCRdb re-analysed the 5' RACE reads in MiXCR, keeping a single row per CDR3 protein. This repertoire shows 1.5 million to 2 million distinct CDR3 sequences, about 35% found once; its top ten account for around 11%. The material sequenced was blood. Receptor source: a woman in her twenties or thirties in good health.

This CDR3 reads CASSPLQGGNSPLHF. DNA of the CDR3: TGTGCCAGCAGCCCCTTACAGGGGGGTAATTCACCCCTCCACTTT. The rearrangement joins TRBV7-6 to TRBJ1-6; 8 positions match TRBD1. The CDR3 has 15 amino acids. The V gene's germline CDR1 is SGHVS and CDR2 FNYEAQ. V was clipped by 5 bases and J by 6 bases; unmatched bases: 6.

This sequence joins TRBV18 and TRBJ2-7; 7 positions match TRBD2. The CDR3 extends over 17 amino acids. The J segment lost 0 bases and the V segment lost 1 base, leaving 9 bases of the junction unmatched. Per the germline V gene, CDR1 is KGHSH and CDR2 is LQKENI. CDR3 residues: CASSPLHGGSLSYEQYF. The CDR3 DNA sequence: TGTGCCAGCTCACCACTTCACGGCGGGAGCCTCTCCTACGAGCAGTACTTC. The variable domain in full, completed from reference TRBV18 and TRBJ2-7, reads NAGVMQNPRHLVRRRGQEARLRCSPMKGHSHVYWYRQLPEEGLKFMVYLQKENIIDESGMPKERFSAEFPKEGPSILRIQQVVRGDSAAYFCASSPLHGGSLSYEQYFGPGTRLTVT.

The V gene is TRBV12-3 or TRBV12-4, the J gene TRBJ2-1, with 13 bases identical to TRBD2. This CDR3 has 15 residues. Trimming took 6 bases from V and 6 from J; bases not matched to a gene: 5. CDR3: CASRATSGGSNEQFF. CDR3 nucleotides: TGTGCCAGCAGGGCGACTAGCGGGGGGAGCAATGAGCAGTTCTTC.

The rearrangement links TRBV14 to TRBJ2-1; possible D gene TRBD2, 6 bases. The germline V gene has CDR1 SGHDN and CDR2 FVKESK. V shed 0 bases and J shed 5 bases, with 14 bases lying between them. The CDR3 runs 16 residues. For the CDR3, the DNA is TGTGCCAGCAGCCAAGATTGGCGGGGTGAGGACAATGAGCAGTTCTTC. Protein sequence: CASSQDWRGEDNEQFF.

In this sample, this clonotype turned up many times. This CDR3 reads CASSQDPGSYEQYF. In nucleotides, the CDR3 is TGCGCCAGCAGCCAAGACCCAGGCTCCTACGAGCAGTACTTC. The chain couples TRBV4-1 to TRBJ2-7; unclear D gene. The CDR3 totals 14 residues. Germline values: CDR1 MGHRA, CDR2 YSYEKL. Trimming pared 0 bases from V and 0 bases from J, leaving 6 bases between.

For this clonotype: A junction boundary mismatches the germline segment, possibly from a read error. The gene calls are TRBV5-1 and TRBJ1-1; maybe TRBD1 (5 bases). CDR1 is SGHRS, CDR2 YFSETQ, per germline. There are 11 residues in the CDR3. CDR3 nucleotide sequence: TGTGCCAGCAGAGGGGACACTGAAGCTTTCTTT. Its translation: CASRGDTEAFF.

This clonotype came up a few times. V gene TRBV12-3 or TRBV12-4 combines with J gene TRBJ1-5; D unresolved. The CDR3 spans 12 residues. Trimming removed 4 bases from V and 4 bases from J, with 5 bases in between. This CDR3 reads CASSSWNQPQHF. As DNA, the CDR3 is TGTGCCAGCAGTTCGTGGAATCAGCCCCAGCATTTT.

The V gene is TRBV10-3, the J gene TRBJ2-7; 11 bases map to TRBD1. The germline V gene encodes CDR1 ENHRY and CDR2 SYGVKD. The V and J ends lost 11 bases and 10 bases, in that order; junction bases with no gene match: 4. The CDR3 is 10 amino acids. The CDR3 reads CALGQGAQYF. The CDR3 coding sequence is TGTGCCCTAGGACAGGGGGCCCAGTACTTC.

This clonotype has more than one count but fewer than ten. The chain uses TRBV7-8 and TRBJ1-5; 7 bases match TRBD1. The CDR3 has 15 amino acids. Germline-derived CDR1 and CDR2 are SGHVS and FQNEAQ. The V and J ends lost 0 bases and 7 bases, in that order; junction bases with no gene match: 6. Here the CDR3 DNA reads TGTGCCAGCAGCTTAGCCGAGGGGGCACGGCAGCCCCAGCATTTT. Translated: CASSLAEGARQPQHF.

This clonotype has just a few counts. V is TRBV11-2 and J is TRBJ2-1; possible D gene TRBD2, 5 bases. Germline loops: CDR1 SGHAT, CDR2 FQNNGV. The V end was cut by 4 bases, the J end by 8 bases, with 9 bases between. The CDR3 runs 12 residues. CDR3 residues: CASSSRTYEQFF. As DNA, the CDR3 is TGTGCCAGCAGCTCGCGGACTTATGAGCAGTTCTTC.

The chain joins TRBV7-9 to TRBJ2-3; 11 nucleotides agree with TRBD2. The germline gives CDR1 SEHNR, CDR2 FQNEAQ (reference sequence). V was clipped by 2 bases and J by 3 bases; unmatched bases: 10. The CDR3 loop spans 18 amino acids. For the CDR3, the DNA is TGTGCCAGCAGCTTAACTAGCGGGAGTGTCGCTAGTACAGATACGCAGTATTTT. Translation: CASSLTSGSVASTDTQYF.

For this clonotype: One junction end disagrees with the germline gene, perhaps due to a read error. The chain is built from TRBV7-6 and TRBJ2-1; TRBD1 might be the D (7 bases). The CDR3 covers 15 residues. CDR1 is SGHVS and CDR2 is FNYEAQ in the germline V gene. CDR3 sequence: CASSPGGSRSNEQFF. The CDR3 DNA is TGTGCCAGCAGTCCAGGGGGGTCTAGGAGCAATGAACAGTTCTTC. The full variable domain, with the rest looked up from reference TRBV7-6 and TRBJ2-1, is GAGVSQSPRYKVTKRGQDVALRCDPISGHVSLYWYRQALGQGPEFLTYFNYEAQQDKSGLPNDRFSAERPEGSISTLTIQRTEQRDSAMYRCASSPGGSRSNEQFFGPGTRLTVL.

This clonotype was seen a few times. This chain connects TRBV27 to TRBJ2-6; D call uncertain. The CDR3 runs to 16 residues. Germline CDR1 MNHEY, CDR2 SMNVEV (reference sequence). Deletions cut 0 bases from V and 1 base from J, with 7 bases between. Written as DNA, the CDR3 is TGTGCCAGCAGTTTATCTTTACCTTCTGGGGCCAACGTCCTGACTTTC. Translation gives CASSLSLPSGANVLTF.

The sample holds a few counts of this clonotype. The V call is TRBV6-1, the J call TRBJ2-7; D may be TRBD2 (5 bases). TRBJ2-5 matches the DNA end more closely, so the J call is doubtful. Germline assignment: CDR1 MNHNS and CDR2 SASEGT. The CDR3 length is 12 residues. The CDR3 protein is CASSDGRGTQYF. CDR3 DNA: TGTGCCAGCAGTGATGGCCGGGGGACCCAGTACTTC.

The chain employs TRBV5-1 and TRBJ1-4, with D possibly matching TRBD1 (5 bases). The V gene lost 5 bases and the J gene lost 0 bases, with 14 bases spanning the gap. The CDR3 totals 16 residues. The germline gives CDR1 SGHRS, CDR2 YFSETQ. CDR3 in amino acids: CASRSGTQATNEKLFF. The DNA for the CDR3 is TGCGCCAGCAGGTCCGGGACTCAAGCAACTAATGAAAAACTGTTTTTT.

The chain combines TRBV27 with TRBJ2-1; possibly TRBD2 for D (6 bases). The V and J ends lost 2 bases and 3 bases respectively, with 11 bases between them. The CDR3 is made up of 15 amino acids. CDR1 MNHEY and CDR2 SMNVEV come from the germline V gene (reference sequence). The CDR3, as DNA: TGTGCCAGCAGTTTAGCCAGGCGGGGCTACAATGAGCAGTTCTTC. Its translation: CASSLARRGYNEQFF.

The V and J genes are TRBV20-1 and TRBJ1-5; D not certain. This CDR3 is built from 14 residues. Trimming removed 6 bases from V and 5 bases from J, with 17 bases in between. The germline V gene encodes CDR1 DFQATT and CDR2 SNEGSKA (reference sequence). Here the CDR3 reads CSAPRGGRDQPQHF. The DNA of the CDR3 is TGCAGTGCCCCGAGAGGCGGAAGGGATCAGCCCCAGCATTTT.

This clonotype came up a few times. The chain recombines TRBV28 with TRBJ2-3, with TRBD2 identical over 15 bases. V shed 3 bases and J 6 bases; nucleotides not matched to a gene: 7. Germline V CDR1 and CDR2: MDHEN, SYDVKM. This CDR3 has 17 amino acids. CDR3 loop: CASSLLSGLAGGDTQYF. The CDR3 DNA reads TGTGCCAGCAGTTTGCTTTCGGGACTAGCGGGAGGTGATACGCAGTATTTT.

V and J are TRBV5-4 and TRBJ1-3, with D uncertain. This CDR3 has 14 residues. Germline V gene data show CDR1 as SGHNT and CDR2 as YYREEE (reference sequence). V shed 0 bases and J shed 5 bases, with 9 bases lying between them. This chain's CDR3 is CASSLEAERNTIYF. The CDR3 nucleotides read TGTGCCAGCAGCTTGGAGGCAGAAAGAAACACCATATATTTT.

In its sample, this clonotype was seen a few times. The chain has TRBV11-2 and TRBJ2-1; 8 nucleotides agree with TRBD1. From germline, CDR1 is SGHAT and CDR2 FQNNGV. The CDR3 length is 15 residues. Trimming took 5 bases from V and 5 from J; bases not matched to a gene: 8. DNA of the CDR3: TGTGCCAGCAGCGTTACCGGGACAGGACACAATGAGCAGTTCTTC. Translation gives CASSVTGTGHNEQFF.

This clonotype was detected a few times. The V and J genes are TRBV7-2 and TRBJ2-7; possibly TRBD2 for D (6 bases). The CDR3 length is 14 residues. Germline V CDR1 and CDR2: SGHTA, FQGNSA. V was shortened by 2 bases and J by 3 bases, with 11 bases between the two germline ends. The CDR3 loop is CASSLQVAVYEQYF. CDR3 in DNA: TGTGCCAGCAGCTTACAGGTAGCGGTCTACGAGCAGTACTTC.

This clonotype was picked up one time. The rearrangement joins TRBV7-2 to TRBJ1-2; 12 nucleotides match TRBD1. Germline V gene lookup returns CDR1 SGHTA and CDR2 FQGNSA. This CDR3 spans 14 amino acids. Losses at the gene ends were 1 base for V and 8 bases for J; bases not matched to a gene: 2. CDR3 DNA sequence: TGTGCCAGCAGCTTAGGGGACAGGGGGCTGGGCTACACCTTC. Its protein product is CASSLGDRGLGYTF.

This CDR3 is CSAYASVILTDTQYF. The CDR3 DNA is TGCAGTGCATATGCCTCAGTCATTCTCACAGATACGCAGTATTTT. The chain employs TRBV20-1 and TRBJ2-3; no reliable D call. The CDR3 has 15 amino acids. The ends were cut back, 6 bases at V and 2 bases at J, with 18 bases in the middle. Germline lookup yields CDR1 DFQATT and CDR2 SNEGSKA (reference sequence).